This TCR beta chain was obtained from a study of immune characteristics of hereditary and idiopathic chronic pancreatitis. In the study overall: Local immune cells and TCRbeta repertoires in the pancreas were profiled in this study for hereditary and idiopathic chronic pancreatitis, with control organ donor pancreases used for comparison. In total, 4 or 5 control pancreases, fewer than 10 hereditary chronic pancreatitis pancreases and roughly six idiopathic chronic pancreatitis pancreases underwent TCRbeta sequencing. Minimal in vitro experimental manipulation of pancreas-infiltrating T cells was the reason the gDNA-based approach was selected.

General findings and caveats noted by the study authors: Chronic pancreatitis caused by alcohol use was not included in the study. Differences in Vbeta-Jbeta gene family usage, including TRBV10, TRBV19, TRBV23 and TRBV5, were found between hereditary and idiopathic chronic pancreatitis. Compared with controls, both chronic pancreatitis groups had significantly higher TCRbeta repertoire diversity and lower clonality.

The library was made by the immunoSEQ multiplex PCR assay. From pancreatic genomic DNA, the TCRbeta CDR3 region along with adjacent sequences was amplified and then sequenced. The paper's data handling went like this. Productive clonality and productive rearrangement counts were measured along with repertoire diversity, which was expressed as a mean normalized Shannon-Wiener index. The nonparametric Mann-Whitney U test was used to compare repertoire metrics between controls and chronic pancreatitis. A clonotype counted as shared when its CDR3beta sequence had identical amino acid composition and length across subjects. In TCRdb, the immuneACCESS table is reduced to in-frame sequences with V and J assigned. These tables do not hold every clone; where another copy was compared, an unresolved V gene accounts for under half, and the others remain unexplained. V, J and clone size are taken as reported in that table, and D and trimming were inferred from the DNA itself. The sample yields about 590 clones; roughly 65% were counted once. The top ten hold roughly 27% of the sample.

For this clone: This clone's antigen is unknown. Base quality data are lacking; no much larger clone is found one base away.

For CDR1 and CDR2, the germline V gene lists SGHRS and YFSETQ. From the cysteine through the phenylalanine, the CDR3 covers 15 amino acids. The entry retains the CDR3 DNA only, 45 bases that are in frame from base 1. V is pruned by 3 bases and J by 8 bases, leaving 5 bases of the junction without a gene match. Control pancreas tissue came from deceased organ donors with no known pancreatic disease, processed through the same islet isolation procedure as patient tissue. For TCRbeta sequencing, genomic DNA was pulled straight from bulk pancreas tissue, skipping any T cell sorting. Pancreas tissues were collected consecutively from patients and organ donors at two US centers.

What was sequenced was pancreas tissue. The chain was built from TRBV5-1 and TRBJ1-6, with 10 bases matching TRBD1. This TCR was sampled from a human donor who was a deceased organ donor serving as a healthy control. The CDR3 region: CASSWGTGEDSPLHF. The DNA reads as follows: TGCGCCAGCAGCTGGGGGACAGGGGAAGATTCACCCCTCCACTTT.